Following are 3 T cell receptor beta chains from one sample sequenced in a study of CD8+CD57+ T cells in acquired aplastic anemia. Researchers used genomic DNA as the template to profile TCR beta VDJ and CDR3. TCRdb analysed the reads with MiXCR anew, one entry per CDR3 protein. This sample has some 160,000 distinct CDR3 sequences, with less than 50% found just once. Only patients with CD8+CD57+ cell expansion on flow cytometry were chosen for sequencing. Sequencing was carried out using sorted CD4+, CD8+, or CD8+CD57+ T cells (not recorded which) from PBMCs. These receptors originate from a human donor with aplastic anemia.

This clonotype has ten or more counts. The V and J genes are TRBV9 and TRBJ2-7, with TRBD1 matching over 8 bases. This CDR3 region has 14 residues. Germline V CDR1 and CDR2: SGDLS, YYNGEE. The V and J ends lost 4 bases and 2 bases, in that order; junction bases with no gene match: 5. Here the CDR3 DNA reads TGTGCCAGCAGCCAGGACAGGGACACCTACGAGCAGTACTTC. Protein sequence: CASSQDRDTYEQYF.

This clonotype has a count of ten or more. The rearrangement uses TRBV12-3 or TRBV12-4 and TRBJ1-6, with D possibly being TRBD1 (5 bases). V was shortened by 6 bases and J by 10 bases, with 13 bases between the two germline ends. CDR3 length: 13 amino acids. The CDR3 spells CASSPGVGSPLHF. The CDR3 DNA sequence: TGTGCCAGCAGCCCGGGGGTCGGGTCACCCCTCCACTTT.

This clonotype was seen only once. This chain connects TRBV5-1 to TRBJ2-3; 8 bases agree with TRBD2. CDR1 and CDR2 (germline): SGHRS, YFSETQ. The CDR3 sequence is 15 residues long. V was pared by 3 bases and J by 2 bases, with 5 bases of the junction left unmatched. The CDR3 sequence: CASSSAGGYTDTQYF. DNA of the CDR3: TGCGCCAGCAGCTCTGCGGGGGGTTACACAGATACGCAGTATTTT.